The rows below give T cell receptor beta chains drawn from one sample of a study of T-cell reconstitution after alpha-beta-depleted transplantation in children. A single record per CDR3 protein comes from TCRdb applying MiXCR to the PCR reads. The sample consists of 300,000 to 400,000 distinct CDR3 sequences, 23% of them appearing once. The source was PBMCs, mostly from graft donor cells, collected 180 days after TCRalphabeta/CD19-depleted stem cell transplant. These receptors were taken from a male patient under 18 who had a stem cell transplant for acute lymphoblastic leukemia, so the T cells may come from the graft donor. The CDR3 runs from the conserved cysteine through the conserved F or W. Each record gives: V gene, J gene, CDR3 protein.

TRBV29-1	TRBJ1-2	CSVEGRVGVNDYGYTF
TRBV24-1	TRBJ2-1	CATSEPTGRLEQFF
TRBV27	TRBJ2-1	CASTPFRSYNEQFF
TRBV6-1	TRBJ2-7	CASNGTGGSYEQYF
TRBV20-1	TRBJ1-1	CSARVPVQDTEAFF
TRBV7-8	TRBJ2-1	CASSLRGTHEQFF
TRBV4-1	TRBJ2-5	CASSQDHVARETQYF
TRBV27	TRBJ2-2	CASSLVPDTGELFF
TRBV5-1	TRBJ2-7	CASSSPGYEQYF
TRBV5-5	TRBJ2-7	CASSLGATLYEQYF
TRBV7-2	TRBJ2-7	CASSLARDRGHYEQYF
TRBV5-1	TRBJ2-1	CASSRSREYIHEQFF
TRBV28	TRBJ1-3	CASSLDQVSGNTIYF
TRBV27	TRBJ1-1	CASCRGGNTEAFF
TRBV5-1	TRBJ2-7	CASSWGLRLAGEYEQYF
TRBV5-1	TRBJ2-4	CASSPGTSGRVLGENIQYF
TRBV2	TRBJ2-3	CASSDRSGRGTDTQYF
TRBV5-1	TRBJ2-3	CASSARGTSGDRTQYF
TRBV27	TRBJ2-7	CASSLDSTLGEQYF
TRBV25-1	TRBJ2-1	CASSELGSGINEQFF
TRBV7-8	TRBJ2-7	CASSPLTGPSYEQYF
TRBV7-8	TRBJ2-1	CASSLARLAGNEQFF
TRBV6-1	TRBJ2-7	CASGRQGAAGYEQYF
TRBV30	TRBJ2-5	CAWSVTGRETQYF
TRBV6-2/TRBV6-3	TRBJ2-1	CAISRGVSSYNEQFF
TRBV9	TRBJ2-5	CASSLNRASGGEWETQYF
TRBV14	TRBJ2-1	CASSQVAGTYNEQFF
TRBV11-2	TRBJ2-5	CASSRGYGQLYQETQYF
TRBV11-3	TRBJ1-1	CASSFGRTGEAFF